These 26 T cell receptor beta chains share one sample of origin, sequenced in a study of T cell responses to AZD1222 COVID-19 vaccine. Profiled with immunoSEQ multiplex PCR; TCRdb holds only in-frame clones, not every one. Of around 160,000 clones listed, approximately 91% were seen once; the top ten hold 3.5% to 4%. The sequencing here drew on peripheral blood, taken 28 days after the second AZD1222 dose. These TCRs come from an adult who received the AZD1222 COVID-19 vaccine.

This sequence joins TRBV2 and TRBJ2-2; 10 nucleotides line up with TRBD1. The CDR3 is 14 residues long. Unmatched junction bases numbered 3, after V lost 6 bases and J lost 5 bases. Germline assignment: CDR1 SNHLY and CDR2 FYNNEI. The CDR3 loop is CASSRDRGTGELFF. CDR3 DNA sequence: TGTGCCAGCAGCCGGGACAGGGGTACCGGGGAGCTGTTTTTT.

This chain joins TRBV5-6 and TRBJ2-1; D might be TRBD1 (6 bases). The CDR3 has 16 amino acids. V dropped 1 base and J dropped 5 bases, with 16 bases sitting between them. Germline CDR1 is SGHDT and CDR2 is YYEEEE. CDR3 region: CASSLMGAGENNEQFF. CDR3 nucleotide sequence: TGTGCCAGCAGCTTGATGGGGGCAGGTGAAAACAATGAGCAGTTCTTC.

The J gene is TRBJ2-1, the V gene TRBV7-6; 8 bases align to TRBD2. This CDR3 is built from 17 residues. V gave up 5 bases and J gave up 5 bases; unmatched junction bases: 14. Germline CDR1 reads SGHVS; CDR2 reads FNYEAQ. The CDR3 reads CASSRAGLGKVNNEQFF. CDR3 DNA: TGTGCCAGCAGCCGTGCGGGACTAGGAAAGGTGAACAATGAGCAGTTCTTC.

The chain is built from TRBV19 and TRBJ2-1; D is unclear. Germline V CDR1 and CDR2: LNHDA, SQIVND (reference sequence). The CDR3 spans 15 residues. Trimming shortened V by 8 bases and J by 0 bases, and 14 bases separated the two germline ends. CDR3 sequence (DNA): TGTGCCAGTGAGCCCTCGAGGAGCTCCTACAATGAGCAGTTCTTC. This codes for CASEPSRSSYNEQFF.

V is TRBV2 and J is TRBJ1-6; 10 bases fit TRBD1. The germline V gene encodes CDR1 SNHLY and CDR2 FYNNEI. The ends lost 5 bases at V and 9 bases at J; junction bases unmatched: 10. CDR3 length: 16 amino acids. The CDR3 reads CASSTETGGVGSPLHF. The CDR3 DNA follows: TGTGCCAGCAGTACGGAGACAGGGGGCGTCGGTTCACCCCTCCACTTT.

This clone was seen just once. The rearrangement links TRBV6-1 to TRBJ1-2; 7 bases line up with TRBD1. Unmatched junction bases numbered 6, after V lost 0 bases and J lost 2 bases. The CDR3 is 16 residues long. The germline V gene has CDR1 MNHNS and CDR2 SASEGT. The CDR3 loop reads CASSEALKGANYGYTF. CDR3 bases: TGTGCCAGCAGTGAAGCTCTGAAGGGGGCGAACTATGGCTACACCTTC.

This clone came up once. The chain links TRBV2 to TRBJ2-3; no definite D call. The V gene lost 2 bases and the J gene lost 2 bases, with 14 bases spanning the gap. From germline, CDR1 is SNHLY and CDR2 FYNNEI. The CDR3 has 16 amino acids. The CDR3 here is CASSERQPLLTDTQYF. The CDR3, as DNA: TGTGCCAGCAGTGAAAGGCAGCCACTGCTCACAGATACGCAGTATTTT.

The CDR3 reads CASSQVGLAGALNTGELFF. CDR3 DNA: TGTGCCAGCAGCCAAGTCGGACTAGCGGGTGCCCTGAACACCGGGGAGCTGTTTTTT. The rearrangement joins TRBV3-1 (or the pseudogene TRBV3-2) to TRBJ2-2; 11 nucleotides match TRBD2. Germline CDR1 reads LGHDT; CDR2 reads YNNKEL (reference sequence). The CDR3 has 19 residues. Trimming took 1 base from V and 1 from J; bases not matched to a gene: 8.

The chain has TRBV19 and TRBJ1-5; TRBD1 might be the D (5 bases). CDR1 is LNHDA and CDR2 is SQIVND in the germline V gene (reference sequence). V was clipped by 1 base and J by 5 bases, with 12 bases between them. CDR3 length equals 15 residues. This CDR3 is CASSIARDPYQPQHF. The CDR3 nucleotides are TGTGCCAGTAGTATAGCCAGGGACCCATATCAGCCCCAGCATTTT.

The chain carries TRBV18 and TRBJ2-7, with 11 bases that match TRBD2. There are 15 residues in the CDR3. V was pared by 2 bases and J by 0 bases, with 0 bases of the junction left unmatched. Germline CDR1 and CDR2: KGHSH and LQKENI. The CDR3 loop reads CASSPTSGSSYEQYF. CDR3 sequence (DNA): TGTGCCAGCTCACCAACTAGCGGGAGCTCCTACGAGCAGTACTTC.

The chain recombines TRBV7-2 with TRBJ2-5, with D hard to call. Germline CDR1 SGHTA, CDR2 FQGNSA. Trimming left V 4 bases short and J 1 base short, with 13 bases between. This CDR3 spans 15 amino acids. The CDR3 nucleotides are TGTGCCAGCAGCTCCACCGCCGGACGCCAAGAGACCCAGTACTTC. Translating it yields CASSSTAGRQETQYF. Filled out from reference TRBV7-2 and TRBJ2-5, the complete variable domain reads GAGVSQSPSNKVTEKGKDVELRCDPISGHTALYWYRQSLGQGLEFLIYFQGNSAPDKSGLPSDRFSAERTGGSVSTLTIQRTQQEDSAVYLCASSSTAGRQETQYFGPGTRLLVL.

This chain uses TRBV4-2 with TRBJ1-1, with 11 bases fitting TRBD1. This CDR3 spans 17 amino acids. V was clipped by 1 base and J by 1 base; unmatched bases: 5. From germline, CDR1 is LGHNA and CDR2 YNFKEQ. The CDR3 DNA follows: TGTGCCAGCAGCCAAGGGACAGGGGGCAGGCGGAACACTGAAGCTTTCTTT. It codes for CASSQGTGGRRNTEAFF.

The chain couples TRBV7-3 to TRBJ2-1; 9 nucleotides agree with TRBD2. The germline V gene encodes CDR1 SGHTA and CDR2 FQGTGA. The CDR3 has 16 amino acids. Unmatched junction bases numbered 9, after V lost 5 bases and J lost 4 bases. CDR3 in DNA: TGTGCCAGCAGCCCTAAACTAGCGGGTGCTTACAATGAGCAGTTCTTC. Encoded protein: CASSPKLAGAYNEQFF.

This chain joins TRBV19 and TRBJ2-7, with a possible D match to TRBD1 (5 bases). This CDR3 spans 15 amino acids. The V and J ends lost 1 base and 2 bases respectively, with 12 bases between them. Germline assignment: CDR1 LNHDA and CDR2 SQIVND (reference sequence). The CDR3, as DNA: TGTGCCAGTAGTATAGGCCCTGACAGTACCTACGAGCAGTACTTC. Translation gives CASSIGPDSTYEQYF.

This chain links TRBV5-5 with TRBJ2-2; the D gene could be TRBD1 or TRBD2 (5 bases each). Trimming removed 1 base from V and 7 bases from J, with 14 bases in between. Germline assignment: CDR1 SGHKS and CDR2 YYEKEE (reference sequence). CDR3 length equals 15 residues. The CDR3 coding sequence is TGTGCCAGCAGCTTGCTCGGGGCGGGTTTCGGGGAGCTGTTTTTT. It encodes CASSLLGAGFGELFF.

V usage is TRBV9 and J usage is TRBJ2-7; 7 positions agree with TRBD2. The CDR3 runs to 15 residues. V shed 2 bases, J shed 4 bases, and the junction held 9 bases outside the gene matches. CDR1 is SGDLS, CDR2 YYNGEE, per germline. This CDR3 is CASSVSPSGTYEQYF. CDR3 DNA sequence: TGTGCCAGCAGCGTCTCACCTAGCGGAACTTACGAGCAGTACTTC.

In this sample, this clone turned up once. The J gene is TRBJ1-5, the V gene TRBV7-9; D perhaps matches TRBD1 (5 bases). Germline V gene data show CDR1 as SEHNR and CDR2 as FQNEAQ (reference sequence). The CDR3 has 16 amino acids. Trimming took 5 bases from V and 0 from J, leaving 14 bases between them. The CDR3 nucleotides read TGTGCCAGCAGCCGGTGGACATCCACTAGCAATCAGCCCCAGCATTTT. This sequence encodes CASSRWTSTSNQPQHF.

The J gene is TRBJ2-3, the V gene TRBV19; D is perhaps TRBD2 (6 bases). This CDR3 spans 13 amino acids. Trimming took off 9 bases at V and 9 bases at J, with 19 bases between the two ends. From germline, CDR1 is LNHDA and CDR2 SQIVND (reference sequence). CDR3 amino acids: CASTLSGRGTQYF. The CDR3 region has the DNA TGTGCCAGCACGCTTTCCGGGAGAGGGACGCAGTATTTT.

The chain has TRBV5-1 and TRBJ2-6; 7 bases line up with TRBD1. This CDR3 is 20 amino acids long. V shed 0 bases, J shed 1 base, and the junction held 13 bases outside the gene matches. The germline gives CDR1 SGHRS, CDR2 YFSETQ. CDR3 in amino acids: CASSLGFRTGQLSGANVLTF. CDR3 DNA: TGCGCCAGCAGCTTGGGATTCCGGACAGGCCAACTATCTGGGGCCAACGTCCTGACTTTC.

This clone was counted a few times. J is TRBJ2-3 and V is TRBV6-1; D is unclear. This CDR3 is 14 amino acids long. Germline lookup yields CDR1 MNHNS and CDR2 SASEGT. Trimming took off 0 bases at V and 3 bases at J, with 7 bases between the two ends. In nucleotides, the CDR3 is TGTGCCAGCAGTGAAGCGGCGCCGACAGATACGCAGTATTTT. Protein: CASSEAAPTDTQYF.

CDR3 loop: CASSTNPGQGNGYTF. For the CDR3, the DNA is TGTGCCAGTAGTACGAACCCGGGACAGGGGAATGGCTACACCTTC. J is TRBJ1-2 and V is TRBV19, with 10 bases matching TRBD1. The CDR3 runs 15 residues. Germline loops: CDR1 LNHDA, CDR2 SQIVND (reference sequence). The V and J ends lost 4 bases and 6 bases, in that order; junction bases with no gene match: 8.

The chain uses TRBV5-6 and TRBJ2-5; 8 nucleotides agree with TRBD2. Germline values: CDR1 SGHDT, CDR2 YYEEEE. The CDR3 sequence is 15 residues long. V gave up 3 bases and J gave up 3 bases; unmatched junction bases: 7. Written as DNA, the CDR3 is TGTGCCAGCAGCTCGGCTACTAGCGGTGAAGAGACCCAGTACTTC. It codes for CASSSATSGEETQYF. The full variable domain, rest sourced from reference TRBV5-6 and TRBJ2-5, is DAGVTQSPTHLIKTRGQQVTLRCSPKSGHDTVSWYQQALGQGPQFIFQYYEEEERQRGNFPDRFSGHQFPNYSSELNVNALLLGDSALYLCASSSATSGEETQYFGPGTRLLVL.

This rearrangement joins TRBV7-3 to TRBJ2-1; D remains unclear. CDR3 length: 13 residues. CDR1 SGHTA and CDR2 FQGTGA come from the germline V gene. V was shortened by 5 bases and J by 7 bases, with 12 bases between the two germline ends. CDR3 loop: CASSPTPFNEQFF. The CDR3 DNA is TGTGCCAGCAGCCCCACCCCCTTTAATGAGCAGTTCTTC.

This clone occurred once. This chain joins TRBV19 and TRBJ1-5; D remains unclear. Germline CDR1 and CDR2: LNHDA and SQIVND (reference sequence). The length of the CDR3 is 13 residues. V shed 8 bases and J shed 0 bases, with 8 bases lying between them. CDR3 coding DNA: TGTGCCAGTGGAAGGGATAGCAATCAGCCCCAGCATTTT. It codes for CASGRDSNQPQHF.

This clone was seen a single time. V gene TRBV5-5 combines with J gene TRBJ2-3; D is undetermined. V lost 1 base and J lost 3, with 9 bases in between. Germline V CDR1 and CDR2: SGHKS, YYEKEE (reference sequence). The CDR3 length is 14 residues. CDR3 region: CASSLSGSTDTQYF. CDR3 nucleotides: TGTGCCAGCAGCTTGTCTGGGTCGACAGATACGCAGTATTTT.

This clone was seen just once. The chain links TRBV25-1 to TRBJ1-1, with a tentative D call TRBD1 (5 bases). The ends were cut back, 3 bases at V and 3 bases at J, with 5 bases in the middle. CDR3 size: 12 residues. The V gene's germline CDR1 is MGHDK and CDR2 SYGVNS. DNA of the CDR3: TGTGCCAGCAGTGACAGGGACACTGAAGCTTTCTTT. As protein: CASSDRDTEAFF. The full variable domain, completed using reference TRBV25-1 and TRBJ1-1, is EADIYQTPRYLVIGTGKKITLECSQTMGHDKMYWYQQDPGMELHLIHYSYGVNSTEKGDLSSESTVSRIRTEHFPLTLESARPSHTSQYLCASSDRDTEAFFGQGTRLTVV.